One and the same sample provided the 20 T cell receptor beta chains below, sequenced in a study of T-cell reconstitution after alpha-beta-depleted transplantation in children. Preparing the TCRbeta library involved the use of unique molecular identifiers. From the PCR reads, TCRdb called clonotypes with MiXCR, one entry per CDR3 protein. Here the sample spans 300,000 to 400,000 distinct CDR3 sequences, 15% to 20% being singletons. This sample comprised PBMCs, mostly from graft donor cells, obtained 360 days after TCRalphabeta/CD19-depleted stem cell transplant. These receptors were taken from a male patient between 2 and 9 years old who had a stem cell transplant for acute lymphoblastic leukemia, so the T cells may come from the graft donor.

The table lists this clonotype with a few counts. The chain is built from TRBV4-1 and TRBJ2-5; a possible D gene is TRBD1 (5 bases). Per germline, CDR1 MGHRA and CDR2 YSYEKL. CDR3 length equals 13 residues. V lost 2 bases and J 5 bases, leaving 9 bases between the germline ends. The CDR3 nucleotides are TGCGCCAGCAGCCAACCACAGGACGAGACCCAGTACTTC. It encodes CASSQPQDETQYF.

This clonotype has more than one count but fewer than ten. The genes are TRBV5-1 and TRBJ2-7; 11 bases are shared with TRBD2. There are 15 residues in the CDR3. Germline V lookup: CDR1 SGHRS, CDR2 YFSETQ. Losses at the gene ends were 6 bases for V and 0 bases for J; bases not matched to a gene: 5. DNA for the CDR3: TGCGCCAGCAAGTCAACTAGCGGGAGCTCCTACGAGCAGTACTTC. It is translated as CASKSTSGSSYEQYF.

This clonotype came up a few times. CDR3: CASTLSRDRAADTQYF. The CDR3 coding sequence is TGTGCCAGCACCCTCTCCCGGGACAGGGCAGCAGATACGCAGTATTTT. The chain recombines TRBV6-5 with TRBJ2-3; 9 bases align to TRBD1. Germline V gene sequence: CDR1 MNHEY, CDR2 SVGAGI. This CDR3 has 16 residues. V was pared by 7 bases and J by 4 bases, with 12 bases of the junction left unmatched.

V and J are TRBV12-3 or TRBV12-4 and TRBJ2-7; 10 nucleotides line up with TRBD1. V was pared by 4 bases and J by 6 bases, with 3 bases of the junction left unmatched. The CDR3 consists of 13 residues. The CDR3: CASSWDRGSEQYF. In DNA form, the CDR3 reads TGTGCCAGCAGTTGGGACAGGGGATCCGAGCAGTACTTC.

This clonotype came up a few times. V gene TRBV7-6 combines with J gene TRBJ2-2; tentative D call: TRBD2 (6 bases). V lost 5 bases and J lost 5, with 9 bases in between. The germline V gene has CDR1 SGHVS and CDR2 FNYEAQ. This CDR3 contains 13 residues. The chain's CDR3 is CASSPLATGELFF. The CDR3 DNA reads TGTGCCAGCAGCCCCCTAGCGACCGGGGAGCTGTTTTTT. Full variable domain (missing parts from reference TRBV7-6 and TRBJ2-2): GAGVSQSPRYKVTKRGQDVALRCDPISGHVSLYWYRQALGQGPEFLTYFNYEAQQDKSGLPNDRFSAERPEGSISTLTIQRTEQRDSAMYRCASSPLATGELFFGEGSRLTVL.

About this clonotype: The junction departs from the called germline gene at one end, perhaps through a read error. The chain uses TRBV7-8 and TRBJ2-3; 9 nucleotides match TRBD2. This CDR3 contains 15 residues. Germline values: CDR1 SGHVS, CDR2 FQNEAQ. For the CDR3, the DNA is TGTGCCAGCAGCTTGACCGGGACTAGCACAGATATGCAGTATTTT. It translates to CASSLTGTSTDMQYF. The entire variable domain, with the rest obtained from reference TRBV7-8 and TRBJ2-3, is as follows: GAGVSQSPRYKVAKRGQDVALRCDPISGHVSLFWYQQALGQGPEFLTYFQNEAQLDKSGLPSDRFFAERPEGSVSTLKIQRTQQEDSAVYLCASSLTGTSTDMQYFGPGTRLTVL.

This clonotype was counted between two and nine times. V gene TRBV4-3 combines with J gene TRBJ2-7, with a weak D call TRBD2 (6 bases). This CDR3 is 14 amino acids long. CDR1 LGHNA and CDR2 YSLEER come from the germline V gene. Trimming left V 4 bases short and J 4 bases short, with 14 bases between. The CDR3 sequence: CASSPGTRYYEQYF. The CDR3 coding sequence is TGCGCCAGCAGCCCAGGGACTCGATATTACGAGCAGTACTTC.

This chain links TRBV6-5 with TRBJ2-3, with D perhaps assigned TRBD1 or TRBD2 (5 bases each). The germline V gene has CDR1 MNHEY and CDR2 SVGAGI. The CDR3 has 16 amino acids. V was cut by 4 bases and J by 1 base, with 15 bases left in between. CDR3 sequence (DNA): TGTGCCAGCAGTTTGGGGCCTACGAGGGGCACAGATACGCAGTATTTT. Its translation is CASSLGPTRGTDTQYF.

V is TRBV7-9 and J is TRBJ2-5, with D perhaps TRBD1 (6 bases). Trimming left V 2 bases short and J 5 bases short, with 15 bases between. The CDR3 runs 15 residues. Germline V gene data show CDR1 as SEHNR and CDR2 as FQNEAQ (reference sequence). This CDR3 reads CASSLPLQGRETQYF. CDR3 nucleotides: TGTGCCAGCAGCTTACCGCTACAGGGCCGTGAGACCCAGTACTTC.

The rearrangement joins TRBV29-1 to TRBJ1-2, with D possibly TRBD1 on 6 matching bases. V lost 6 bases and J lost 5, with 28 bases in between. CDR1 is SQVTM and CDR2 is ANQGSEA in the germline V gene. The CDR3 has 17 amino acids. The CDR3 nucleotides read TGCAGCGTCCCCGATCATTACAGGGATCGTTTTACATATGGCTACACCTTC. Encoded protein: CSVPDHYRDRFTYGYTF.

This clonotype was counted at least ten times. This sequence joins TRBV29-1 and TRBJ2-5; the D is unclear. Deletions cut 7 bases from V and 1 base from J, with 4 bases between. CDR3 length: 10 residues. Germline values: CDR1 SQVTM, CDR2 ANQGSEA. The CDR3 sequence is CSALQETQYF. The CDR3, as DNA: TGCAGCGCTCTCCAAGAGACCCAGTACTTC.

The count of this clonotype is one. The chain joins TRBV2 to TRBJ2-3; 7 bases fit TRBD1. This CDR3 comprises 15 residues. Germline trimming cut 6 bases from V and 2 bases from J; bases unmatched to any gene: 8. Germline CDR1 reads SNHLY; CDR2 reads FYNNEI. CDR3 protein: CASSAPGQNTDTQYF. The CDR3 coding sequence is TGTGCCAGCAGCGCCCCGGGACAGAACACAGATACGCAGTATTTT.

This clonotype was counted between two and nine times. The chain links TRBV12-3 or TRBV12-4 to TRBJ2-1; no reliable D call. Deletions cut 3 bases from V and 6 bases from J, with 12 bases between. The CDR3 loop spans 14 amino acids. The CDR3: CASSLPSWVNEQFF. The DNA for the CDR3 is TGTGCCAGCAGTTTGCCCTCCTGGGTCAATGAGCAGTTCTTC.

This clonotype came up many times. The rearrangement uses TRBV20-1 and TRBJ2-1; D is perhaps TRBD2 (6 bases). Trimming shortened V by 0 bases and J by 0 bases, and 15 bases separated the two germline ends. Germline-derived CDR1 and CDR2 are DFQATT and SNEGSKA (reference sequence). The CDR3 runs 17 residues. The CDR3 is CSARDLGPGASYNEQFF. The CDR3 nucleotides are TGCAGTGCTAGAGATCTCGGGCCGGGAGCCTCCTACAATGAGCAGTTCTTC.

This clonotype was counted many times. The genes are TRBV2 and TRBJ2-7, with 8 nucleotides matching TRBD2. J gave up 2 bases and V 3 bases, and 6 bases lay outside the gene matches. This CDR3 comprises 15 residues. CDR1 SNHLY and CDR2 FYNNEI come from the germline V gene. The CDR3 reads CASSDLAGTTYEQYF. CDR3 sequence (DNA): TGTGCCAGCAGTGACTTAGCGGGGACAACCTACGAGCAGTACTTC.

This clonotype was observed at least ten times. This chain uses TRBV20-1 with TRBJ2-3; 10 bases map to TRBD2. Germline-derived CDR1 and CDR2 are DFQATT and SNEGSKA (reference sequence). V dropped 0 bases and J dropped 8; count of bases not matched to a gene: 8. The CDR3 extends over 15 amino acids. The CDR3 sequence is CSARDILAGVVTQYF. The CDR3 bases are TGCAGTGCTAGAGATATCCTAGCGGGGGTGGTTACGCAGTATTTT.

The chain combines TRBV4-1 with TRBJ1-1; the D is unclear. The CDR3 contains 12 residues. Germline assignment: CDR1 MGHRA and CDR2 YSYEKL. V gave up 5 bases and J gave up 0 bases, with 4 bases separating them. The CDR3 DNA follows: TGCGCCAGCAGCTACATGAACACTGAAGCTTTCTTT. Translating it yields CASSYMNTEAFF.

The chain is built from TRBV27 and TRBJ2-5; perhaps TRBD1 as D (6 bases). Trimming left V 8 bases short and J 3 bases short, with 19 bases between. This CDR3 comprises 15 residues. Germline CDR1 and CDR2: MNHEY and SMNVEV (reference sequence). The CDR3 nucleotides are TGTGCCAGCTGGGACAACAGGGACAAGGAAGAGACCCAGTACTTC. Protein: CASWDNRDKEETQYF.

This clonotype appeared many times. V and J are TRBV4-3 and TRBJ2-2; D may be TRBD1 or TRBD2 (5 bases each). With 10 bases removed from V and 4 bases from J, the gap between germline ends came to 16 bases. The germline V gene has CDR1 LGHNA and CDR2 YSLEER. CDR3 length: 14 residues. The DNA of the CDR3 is TGCGCCACCTCAAGAGGGACCTTCACCGGGGAGCTGTTTTTT. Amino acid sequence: CATSRGTFTGELFF.

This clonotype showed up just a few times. CDR3 region: CAISELGQQTQYF. The CDR3 DNA is TGTGCCATCAGTGAGTTAGGACAGCAGACCCAGTACTTC. The chain is built from TRBV10-3 and TRBJ2-5; perhaps TRBD1 as D (6 bases). Trimming removed 1 base at V and 6 bases at J, with 9 bases between. This CDR3 is built from 13 residues. Per germline, CDR1 ENHRY and CDR2 SYGVKD.